The 9 T cell receptor beta chains in this list originate from one sample, sequenced in a study of T cell responses to AZD1222 COVID-19 vaccine. Assay: immunoSEQ multiplex PCR; the TCRdb copy retains only in-frame clones and omits some. The table lists under 150,000 clones, 85% to 95% of them singletons. Here the sequenced sample was peripheral blood, taken 28 days after the second AZD1222 dose. Receptors originate from an adult who received the AZD1222 COVID-19 vaccine.

The CDR3 DNA reads as TGCAGTGCTCGACAGTACACTGAAGCTTTCTTT. Translation: CSARQYTEAFF. The chain combines TRBV20-1 with TRBJ1-1; D may be TRBD1 (5 bases). In germline, CDR1 is DFQATT, CDR2 SNEGSKA (reference sequence). CDR3 length equals 11 residues. With 5 bases removed from V and 3 bases from J, the gap between germline ends came to 7 bases.

This chain uses TRBV5-1 with TRBJ2-7; 7 bases line up with TRBD1. This CDR3 has 14 amino acids. The J segment lost 3 bases and the V segment lost 2 bases, leaving 5 bases of the junction unmatched. The germline V gene has CDR1 SGHRS and CDR2 YFSETQ. The CDR3 DNA sequence: TGCGCCAGCAGCTTCGAGACAGGGTACTACGAGCAGTACTTC. It translates to CASSFETGYYEQYF. Based on the CDR3 plus reference TRBV5-1 and TRBJ2-7, the full variable domain is KAGVTQTPRYLIKTRGQQVTLSCSPISGHRSVSWYQQTPGQGLQFLFEYFSETQRNKGNFPGRFSGRQFSNSRSEMNVSTLELGDSALYLCASSFETGYYEQYFGPGTRLTVT.

The chain has TRBV28 and TRBJ1-3; D is perhaps TRBD1 (5 bases). Germline V gene data show CDR1 as MDHEN and CDR2 as SYDVKM. V lost 6 bases to trimming and J lost 0 bases, with 15 bases between them. There are 16 residues in the CDR3. In nucleotides, the CDR3 is TGTGCCAGCAGCCCCCCGGGGGTCCGCTCTGGAAACACCATATATTTT. Translated: CASSPPGVRSGNTIYF.

The chain combines TRBV28 with TRBJ1-5; D gene uncertain. Trimming cost V 5 bases and J 6 bases, with 14 bases left between them. The germline V gene has CDR1 MDHEN and CDR2 SYDVKM. This CDR3 contains 14 residues. CDR3 sequence (DNA): TGTGCCAGCAGTGTAGAGGCTCAGAGTCAGCCCCAGCATTTT. Protein product: CASSVEAQSQPQHF.

CDR3 in DNA: TGTGCCAGCAGCCTACAGACCGGGACTAGCGGGGGTGGCATTCAGTACTTC. Translating gives CASSLQTGTSGGGIQYF. The V gene is TRBV7-9, the J gene TRBJ2-4; TRBD2 matches 14 bases. Trimming at V came to 5 bases and at J to 9 bases, leaving 12 bases not matched to a gene. CDR1 is SEHNR and CDR2 is FQNEAQ in the germline V gene (reference sequence). The CDR3 is 17 residues long. Looking up the rest from reference TRBV7-9 and TRBJ2-4 gives the full variable domain: DTGVSQNPRHKITKRGQNVTFRCDPISEHNRLYWYRQTLGQGPEFLTYFQNEAQLEKSRLLSDRFSAERPKGSFSTLEIQRTEQGDSAMYLCASSLQTGTSGGGIQYFGAGTRLSVL.

The rearrangement uses TRBV11-2 and TRBJ2-5, with D uncertain. V was trimmed by 1 base and J by 5 bases, leaving 11 bases between them. Germline V CDR1 and CDR2: SGHAT, FQNNGV. The length of the CDR3 is 14 residues. The CDR3 spells CASSLGPSGETQYF. CDR3 sequence (DNA): TGTGCCAGCAGCTTAGGACCCAGTGGGGAGACCCAGTACTTC.

The chain is built from TRBV24-1 and TRBJ1-1; 7 bases align to TRBD1. V gave up 9 bases and J gave up 4 bases; unmatched junction bases: 13. Germline values: CDR1 KGHDR, CDR2 SFDVKD. The CDR3 extends over 15 amino acids. CDR3 region: CATPDRDGWSTEAFF. CDR3 nucleotide sequence: TGTGCCACCCCTGACAGGGACGGGTGGAGCACTGAAGCTTTCTTT.

CDR3 nucleotides: TGCGCCAGCAGCTTGTCTAATCGGGACCAAGAGACCCAGTACTTC. It codes for CASSLSNRDQETQYF. The chain couples TRBV5-1 to TRBJ2-5; D uncertain. Trimming removed 1 base at V and 0 bases at J, with 10 bases between. Germline V gene sequence: CDR1 SGHRS, CDR2 YFSETQ. The CDR3 has 15 amino acids.

The V and J genes are TRBV13 and TRBJ2-6; 10 nucleotides line up with TRBD1. This CDR3 spans 17 amino acids. Losses at the gene ends were 3 bases for V and 0 bases for J; bases not matched to a gene: 2. Germline CDR1 is PRHDT and CDR2 is FYEKMQ (reference sequence). CDR3 in DNA: TGTGCCAGCAGCTTGGGACAGGGGTTCTCTGGGGCCAACGTCCTGACTTTC. Translating it yields CASSLGQGFSGANVLTF.